Below are 21 T cell receptor beta chains sequenced from a single sample in a study of cytomegalovirus exposure and HLA in healthy donors. PCR was performed using 60 Vbeta and 13 Jbeta primers. Only in-frame clones appear in the TCRdb table, and some are missing; sequencing was by immunoSEQ multiplex PCR. The sample lists approximately 110,000 clones, 70% occurring once. The sample taken for sequencing was PBMCs. The receptors come from a man younger than 45 in good health and CMV-seropositive.

This clone was seen more than once but under ten times. J is TRBJ1-1 and V is TRBV7-9, with D possibly being TRBD1 (6 bases). Trimming removed 5 bases from V and 5 bases from J, with 18 bases in between. The CDR3 is made up of 15 amino acids. Germline V gene sequence: CDR1 SEHNR, CDR2 FQNEAQ (reference sequence). The CDR3 bases are TGTGCCAGCAGCCTTCGGGGGGGCGGGGGGACTGAAGCTTTCTTT. Amino acid sequence: CASSLRGGGGTEAFF. Complete variable domain (other parts from reference TRBV7-9 and TRBJ1-1): DTGVSQNPRHKITKRGQNVTFRCDPISEHNRLYWYRQTLGQGPEFLTYFQNEAQLEKSRLLSDRFSAERPKGSFSTLEIQRTEQGDSAMYLCASSLRGGGGTEAFFGQGTRLTVV.

The chain carries TRBV5-6 and TRBJ2-1; 9 bases map to TRBD1. Germline trimming cut 0 bases from V and 4 bases from J; bases unmatched to any gene: 5. CDR3 length: 16 residues. From germline, CDR1 is SGHDT and CDR2 YYEEEE. The CDR3 DNA reads TGTGCCAGCAGCTTGGTCCGGGACAGGGCATACAATGAGCAGTTCTTC. Translating it yields CASSLVRDRAYNEQFF.

V and J are TRBV11-2 and TRBJ2-3, with 9 bases aligning to TRBD2. Trimming took 2 bases from V and 7 from J; bases not matched to a gene: 10. The CDR3 loop spans 16 amino acids. In germline, CDR1 is SGHAT, CDR2 FQNNGV. Here the CDR3 reads CASSLNSGGYRNTQYF. CDR3 sequence (DNA): TGTGCCAGCAGCTTAAATAGCGGGGGATACCGCAATACGCAGTATTTT.

The chain employs TRBV5-1 and TRBJ2-2; TRBD2 aligns across 7 bases. The CDR3 loop spans 20 amino acids. V shed 6 bases and J 1 base; nucleotides not matched to a gene: 21. The germline gives CDR1 SGHRS, CDR2 YFSETQ. Here the CDR3 DNA reads TGCGCCAGCATTCTCGGACTCCCCCGCCCTCCGGGGGGGAACACCGGGGAGCTGTTTTTT. Translating it yields CASILGLPRPPGGNTGELFF.

This chain joins TRBV19 and TRBJ2-7; 7 nucleotides match TRBD1. This CDR3 comprises 13 residues. J was trimmed by 4 bases and V by 10 bases; bases with no gene match: 10. The V gene's germline CDR1 is LNHDA and CDR2 SQIVND (reference sequence). CDR3 amino acids: CATSGQIFYEQYF. As DNA, the CDR3 is TGTGCCACCTCGGGACAGATATTTTACGAGCAGTACTTC.

This chain uses TRBV18 with TRBJ2-7; 7 nucleotides line up with TRBD1. CDR1 is KGHSH, CDR2 LQKENI, per germline. The CDR3 consists of 15 residues. The ends lost 1 base at V and 0 bases at J; junction bases unmatched: 3. DNA for the CDR3: TGTGCCAGCTCACCACGGACAGGAAGCTCCTACGAGCAGTACGTC. It yields the protein CASSPRTGSSYEQYV.

The chain recombines TRBV6-5 with TRBJ1-1; possible D gene TRBD1, 5 bases. The CDR3 extends over 15 amino acids. Germline loops: CDR1 MNHEY, CDR2 SVGAGI. Trimming cost V 0 bases and J 3 bases, with 11 bases left between them. CDR3 protein: CASSYSPQGYTEAFF. For the CDR3, the DNA is TGTGCCAGCAGTTACTCGCCGCAGGGTTACACTGAAGCTTTCTTT.

V gene TRBV29-1 combines with J gene TRBJ1-2, with 9 positions matching TRBD1. The junction had 5 bases not matched to a gene; V was cut back by 7 bases and J by 5 bases. Germline V gene sequence: CDR1 SQVTM, CDR2 ANQGSEA. The CDR3 totals 12 residues. The CDR3 DNA sequence: TGCAGCGCCTCCGGGACAGGGTATGGCTACACCTTC. Encoded protein: CSASGTGYGYTF.

This rearrangement joins TRBV7-9 to TRBJ1-1, with D possibly matching TRBD1 (6 bases). The CDR3 totals 14 residues. CDR1 and CDR2 from the germline V gene are SEHNR and FQNEAQ (reference sequence). Between the trimmed V and J ends, which lost 2 bases and 2 bases, there was a span of 9 bases. The CDR3 DNA reads as TGTGCCAGCAGCTTACAACAGGGTAACACTGAAGCTTTCTTT. The encoded protein is CASSLQQGNTEAFF.

This rearrangement joins TRBV4-1 to TRBJ2-1, with 9 nucleotides matching TRBD1. The CDR3 consists of 19 residues. Germline lookup yields CDR1 MGHRA and CDR2 YSYEKL. Trimming at V came to 0 bases and at J to 5 bases, leaving 14 bases not matched to a gene. The CDR3 loop reads CASSQDLWTGVPTNNEQFF. In nucleotides, the CDR3 is TGCGCCAGCAGCCAAGATCTATGGACAGGGGTTCCTACCAACAATGAGCAGTTCTTC.

The rearrangement links TRBV28 to TRBJ1-6; TRBD1 aligns across 12 bases. CDR1 MDHEN and CDR2 SYDVKM come from the germline V gene. CDR3 length equals 19 residues. With V trimmed by 6 bases and J by 1 base, 10 bases remained unmatched. CDR3 in amino acids: CASRSRDRGQWSYNSPLHF. CDR3 coding DNA: TGTGCCAGCAGATCCAGGGACAGGGGGCAATGGTCCTATAATTCACCCCTCCACTTT.

The V call is TRBV11-2, the J call TRBJ1-2; TRBD1 matches 7 bases. The germline V gene encodes CDR1 SGHAT and CDR2 FQNNGV. J lost 0 bases, V lost 2 bases, and 6 bases had no gene match. The CDR3 spans 16 residues. DNA of the CDR3: TGTGCCAGCAGCTTATGGGACAGAGAAGCTAACTATGGCTACACCTTC. Encoded protein: CASSLWDREANYGYTF.

This clone was counted once. The chain has TRBV6-6 and TRBJ2-1, with D maybe TRBD2 (5 bases). CDR1 is MNHNY and CDR2 is SVGAGI in the germline V gene (reference sequence). V lost 4 bases and J 0 bases, leaving 7 bases between the germline ends. CDR3 size: 14 residues. In nucleotides, the CDR3 is TGTGCCAGCAGTTTGGGGAGCTCCTACAATGAGCAGTTCTTC. Amino acid sequence: CASSLGSSYNEQFF.

To note about this clone: The sample carries other DNA sequences with the same CDR3. The genes are TRBV5-6 and TRBJ2-3; TRBD1 aligns across 8 bases. CDR3 length equals 15 residues. Trimming removed 3 bases from V and 1 base from J; junction bases left unmatched: 4. The germline CDR1 and CDR2 sequences are SGHDT and YYEEEE. The CDR3 DNA sequence: TGTGCCAGCAGCTCAGGGGGCGGGGGCACAGATACGCAGTATTTT. Protein: CASSSGGGGTDTQYF.

This clone was observed once. The chain couples TRBV28 to TRBJ1-3; no clear D gene. The CDR3 sequence is 14 residues long. Between the trimmed V and J ends, which lost 5 bases and 0 bases, there was a span of 8 bases. Germline lookup yields CDR1 MDHEN and CDR2 SYDVKM. The CDR3 loop reads CASSPPGSGNTIYF. The CDR3 DNA follows: TGTGCCAGCAGTCCCCCGGGCTCTGGAAACACCATATATTTT.

This chain uses TRBV28 with TRBJ2-7; 7 bases agree with TRBD2. This CDR3 comprises 15 residues. The junction had 12 bases not matched to a gene; V was cut back by 8 bases and J by 2 bases. CDR1 MDHEN and CDR2 SYDVKM come from the germline V gene. The CDR3 nucleotides read TGTGCCAGCGGCCACCCTGGGGGGAGGGCCTACGAGCAGTACGTC. It translates to CASGHPGGRAYEQYV.

This chain joins TRBV5-1 and TRBJ1-2; no firm D call. Per germline, CDR1 SGHRS and CDR2 YFSETQ. There are 16 residues in the CDR3. Trimming left V 0 bases short and J 3 bases short, with 15 bases between. The CDR3 DNA reads TGCGCCAGCAGCTTGGAGAGTGTGGCGGTGGACTATGGCTACACCTTC. Residues: CASSLESVAVDYGYTF.

This rearrangement joins TRBV4-2 to TRBJ2-3; 9 bases agree with TRBD2. CDR1 LGHNA and CDR2 YNFKEQ come from the germline V gene. The ends lost 1 base at V and 1 base at J; junction bases unmatched: 6. This CDR3 region has 17 residues. CDR3 loop: CASSQVSSSGGTDTQYF. CDR3 coding DNA: TGTGCCAGCAGCCAAGTATCTTCTAGCGGGGGCACAGATACGCAGTATTTT.

This clone was seen a handful of times. V is TRBV30 and J is TRBJ1-2; unclear D gene. CDR1 and CDR2 from the germline V gene are GTSNPN and SVGIG (reference sequence). This CDR3 contains 10 residues. V lost 2 bases and J lost 9, with 7 bases in between. The DNA for the CDR3 is TGTGCCTGGAGTCAGGCGAGCTACACCTTC. Its protein product is CAWSQASYTF. Variable domain in full (rest from reference TRBV30 and TRBJ1-2): SQTIHQWPATLVQPVGSPLSLECTVEGTSNPNLYWYRQAAGRGLQLLFYSVGIGQISSEVPQNLSASRPQDRQFILSSKKLLLSDSGFYLCAWSQASYTFGSGTRLTVV.

The V and J genes are TRBV28 and TRBJ1-1; TRBD1 is a possible D gene (6 bases). Trimming left V 6 bases short and J 1 base short, with 18 bases between. Germline V lookup: CDR1 MDHEN, CDR2 SYDVKM. The CDR3 is 16 residues long. The CDR3, as DNA: TGTGCCAGCAGCCCCAACAGGGCCCGACAGAACACTGAAGCTTTCTTT. Amino acids: CASSPNRARQNTEAFF.

The chain recombines TRBV9 with TRBJ2-2; the D gene is possibly TRBD1 (5 bases). Germline V gene lookup returns CDR1 SGDLS and CDR2 YYNGEE. V lost 6 bases to trimming and J lost 5 bases, with 20 bases between them. This CDR3 has 16 residues. The CDR3 DNA is TGTGCCAGCACCTCACGAACAGGTGCTAAAACCGGGGAGCTGTTTTTT. It yields the protein CASTSRTGAKTGELFF.